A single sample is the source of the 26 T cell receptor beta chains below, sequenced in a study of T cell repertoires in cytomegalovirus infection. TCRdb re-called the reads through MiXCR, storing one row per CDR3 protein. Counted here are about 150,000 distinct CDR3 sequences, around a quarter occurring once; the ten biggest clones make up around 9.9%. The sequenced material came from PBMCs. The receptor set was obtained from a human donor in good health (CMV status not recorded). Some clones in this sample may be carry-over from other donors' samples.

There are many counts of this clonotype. CDR3 nucleotides: TGTGCCAGCAGCCCGCAGACAGTGAACACCGGGGAGCTGTTTTTT. It codes for CASSPQTVNTGELFF. This chain uses TRBV7-8 with TRBJ2-2; a possible D gene is TRBD1 (5 bases). The CDR3 covers 15 residues. CDR1 and CDR2 from the germline V gene are SGHVS and FQNEAQ. Trimming shortened V by 5 bases and J by 1 base, and 11 bases separated the two germline ends. Variable domain in full (rest from reference TRBV7-8 and TRBJ2-2): GAGVSQSPRYKVAKRGQDVALRCDPISGHVSLFWYQQALGQGPEFLTYFQNEAQLDKSGLPSDRFFAERPEGSVSTLKIQRTQQEDSAVYLCASSPQTVNTGELFFGEGSRLTVL.

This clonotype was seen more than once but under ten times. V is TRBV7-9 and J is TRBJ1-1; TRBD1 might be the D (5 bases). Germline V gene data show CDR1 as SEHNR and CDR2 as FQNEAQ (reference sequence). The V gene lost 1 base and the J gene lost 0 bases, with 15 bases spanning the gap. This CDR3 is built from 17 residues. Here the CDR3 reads CASSLEGGGTLNTEAFF. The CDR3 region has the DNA TGTGCCAGCAGCTTAGAGGGCGGGGGAACCCTGAACACTGAAGCTTTCTTT.

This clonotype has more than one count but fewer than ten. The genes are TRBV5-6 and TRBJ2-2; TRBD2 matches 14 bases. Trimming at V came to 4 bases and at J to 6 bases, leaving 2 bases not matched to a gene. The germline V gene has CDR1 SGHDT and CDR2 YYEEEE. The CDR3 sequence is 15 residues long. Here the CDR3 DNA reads TGTGCCAGCAGCCTGGGACTAGCGGGAGCCGGGGAGCTGTTTTTT. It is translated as CASSLGLAGAGELFF.

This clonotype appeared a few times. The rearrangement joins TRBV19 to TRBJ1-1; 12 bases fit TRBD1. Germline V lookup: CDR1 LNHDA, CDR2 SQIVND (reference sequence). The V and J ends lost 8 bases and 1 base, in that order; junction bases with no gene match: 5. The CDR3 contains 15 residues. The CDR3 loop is CASGTGGIENTEAFF. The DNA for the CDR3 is TGTGCCAGTGGGACAGGGGGCATTGAGAACACTGAAGCTTTCTTT. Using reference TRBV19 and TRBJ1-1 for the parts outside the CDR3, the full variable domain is DGGITQSPKYLFRKEGQNVTLSCEQNLNHDAMYWYRQDPGQGLRLIYYSQIVNDFQKGDIAEGYSVSREKKESFPLTVTSAQKNPTAFYLCASGTGGIENTEAFFGQGTRLTVV.

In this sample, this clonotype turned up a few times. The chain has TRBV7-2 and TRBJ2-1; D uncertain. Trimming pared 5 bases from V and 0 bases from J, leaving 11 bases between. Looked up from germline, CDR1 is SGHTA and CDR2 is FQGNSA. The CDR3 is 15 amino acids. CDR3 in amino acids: CASSHHRASYNEQFF. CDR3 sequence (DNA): TGTGCCAGCAGCCACCACCGGGCCTCCTACAATGAGCAGTTCTTC.

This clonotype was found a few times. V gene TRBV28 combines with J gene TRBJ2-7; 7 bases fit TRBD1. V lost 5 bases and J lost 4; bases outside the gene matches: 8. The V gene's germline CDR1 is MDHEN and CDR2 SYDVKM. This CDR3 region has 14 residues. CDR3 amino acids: CASSRTGAGYEQYF. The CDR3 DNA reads TGTGCCAGCAGTCGGACAGGCGCCGGGTACGAGCAGTACTTC.

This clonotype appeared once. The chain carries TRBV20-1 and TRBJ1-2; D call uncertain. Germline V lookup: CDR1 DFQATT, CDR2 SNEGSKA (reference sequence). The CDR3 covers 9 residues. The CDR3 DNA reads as TGCAGGACTAACTATGGCTACACCTTC. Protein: CRTNYGYTF.

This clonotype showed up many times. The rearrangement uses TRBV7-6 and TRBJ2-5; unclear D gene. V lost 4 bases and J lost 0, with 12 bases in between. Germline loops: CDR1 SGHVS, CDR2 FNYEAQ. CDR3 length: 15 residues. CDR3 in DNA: TGTGCCAGCAGCTACAATACAGATTACCAAGAGACCCAGTACTTC. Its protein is CASSYNTDYQETQYF.

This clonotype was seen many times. Written as DNA, the CDR3 is TGCAGTGCATACGAAACAGATACGCAGTATTTT. It specifies CSAYETDTQYF. V is TRBV20-1 and J is TRBJ2-3; no definite D call. This CDR3 is 11 amino acids long. The germline V gene has CDR1 DFQATT and CDR2 SNEGSKA (reference sequence). V lost 6 bases, J lost 3 bases, and 7 bases lay in between.

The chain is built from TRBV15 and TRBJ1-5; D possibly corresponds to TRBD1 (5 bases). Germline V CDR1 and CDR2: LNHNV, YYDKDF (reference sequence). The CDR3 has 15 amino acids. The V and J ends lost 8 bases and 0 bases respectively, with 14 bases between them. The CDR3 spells CATQRGVSSNQPQHF. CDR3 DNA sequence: TGTGCCACCCAGAGGGGAGTAAGTAGCAATCAGCCCCAGCATTTT.

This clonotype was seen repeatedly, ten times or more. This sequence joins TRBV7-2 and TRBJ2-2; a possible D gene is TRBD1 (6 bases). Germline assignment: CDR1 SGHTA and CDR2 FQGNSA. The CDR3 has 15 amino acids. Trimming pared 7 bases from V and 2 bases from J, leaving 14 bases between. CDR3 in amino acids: CASTFKGGNTGELFF. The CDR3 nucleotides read TGTGCCAGCACCTTTAAAGGGGGAAACACCGGGGAGCTGTTTTTT.

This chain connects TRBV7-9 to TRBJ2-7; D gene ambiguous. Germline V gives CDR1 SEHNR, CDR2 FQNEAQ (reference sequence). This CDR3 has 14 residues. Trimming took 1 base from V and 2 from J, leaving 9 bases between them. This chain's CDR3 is CASSLEGVPYEQYF. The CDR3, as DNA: TGTGCCAGCAGCTTAGAAGGAGTTCCCTACGAGCAGTACTTC.

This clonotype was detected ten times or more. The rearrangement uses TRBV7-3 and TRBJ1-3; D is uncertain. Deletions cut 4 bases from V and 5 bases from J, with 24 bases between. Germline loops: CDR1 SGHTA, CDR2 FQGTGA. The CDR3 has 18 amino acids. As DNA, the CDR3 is TGTGCCAGCAGCTCAAGACGCCGGACCGCAACTCTAAGAAACACCATATATTTT. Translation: CASSSRRRTATLRNTIYF.

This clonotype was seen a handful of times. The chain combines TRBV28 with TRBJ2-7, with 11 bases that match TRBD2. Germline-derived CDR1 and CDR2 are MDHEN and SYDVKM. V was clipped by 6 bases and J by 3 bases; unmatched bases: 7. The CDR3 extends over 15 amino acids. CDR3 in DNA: TGTGCCAGCAGCTCTACTAGCGGGAGCTTCTACGAGCAGTACTTC. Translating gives CASSSTSGSFYEQYF.

The CDR3 region has the DNA TGCGCCAGCAGCTTGGGTACATCCGACGGGAAGTTCTTT. Residues: CASSLGTSDGKFF. The rearrangement joins TRBV5-1 to TRBJ1-1; no definite D call. Between the trimmed V and J ends, which lost 0 bases and 14 bases, there was a span of 17 bases. Looked up from germline, CDR1 is SGHRS and CDR2 is YFSETQ. The CDR3 runs to 13 residues.

CDR3 bases: TGTGCCAGCAGTTTAGACGCGTATAGCAATCAGCCCCAGCATTTT. Translation: CASSLDAYSNQPQHF. The J gene is TRBJ1-5, the V gene TRBV27; D is unclear. Trimming cost V 2 bases and J 0 bases, with 8 bases left between them. This CDR3 contains 15 residues. Germline-derived CDR1 and CDR2 are MNHEY and SMNVEV (reference sequence).

CDR3 region: CSARERAYGYTF. CDR3 nucleotides: TGCAGTGCTAGAGAGAGGGCGTATGGCTACACCTTC. The rearrangement links TRBV20-1 to TRBJ1-2; D is unclear. Looked up from germline, CDR1 is DFQATT and CDR2 is SNEGSKA (reference sequence). Trimming shortened V by 0 bases and J by 5 bases, and 7 bases separated the two germline ends. The length of the CDR3 is 12 residues.

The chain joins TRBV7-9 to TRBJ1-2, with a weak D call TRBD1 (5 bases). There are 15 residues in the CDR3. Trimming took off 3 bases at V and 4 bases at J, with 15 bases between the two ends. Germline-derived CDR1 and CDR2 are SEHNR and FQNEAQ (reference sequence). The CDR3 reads CASSFAEGQGYGYTF. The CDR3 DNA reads TGTGCCAGCAGCTTCGCTGAGGGGCAGGGCTATGGCTACACCTTC.

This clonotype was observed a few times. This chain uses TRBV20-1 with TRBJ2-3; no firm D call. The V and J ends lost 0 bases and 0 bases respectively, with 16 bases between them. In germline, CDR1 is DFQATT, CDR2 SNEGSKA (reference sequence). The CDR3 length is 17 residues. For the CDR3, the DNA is TGCAGTGCTAGAGATCGGATCTCGGGTAGCAGCACAGATACGCAGTATTTT. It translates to CSARDRISGSSTDTQYF.

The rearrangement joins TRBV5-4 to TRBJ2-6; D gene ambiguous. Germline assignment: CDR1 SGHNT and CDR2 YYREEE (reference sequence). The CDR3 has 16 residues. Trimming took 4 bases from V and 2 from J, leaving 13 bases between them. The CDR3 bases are TGTGCCAGCAGCCCACAAGGGATCGCTGGGGCCAACGTCCTGACTTTC. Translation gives CASSPQGIAGANVLTF. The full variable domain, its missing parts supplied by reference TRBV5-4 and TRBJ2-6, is ETGVTQSPTHLIKTRGQQVTLRCSSQSGHNTVSWYQQALGQGPQFIFQYYREEENGRGNFPPRFSGLQFPNYSSELNVNALELDDSALYLCASSPQGIAGANVLTFGAGSRLTVL.

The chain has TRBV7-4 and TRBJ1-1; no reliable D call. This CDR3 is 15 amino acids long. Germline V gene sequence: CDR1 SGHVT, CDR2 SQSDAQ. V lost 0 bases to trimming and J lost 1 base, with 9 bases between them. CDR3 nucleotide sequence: TGTGCCAGCAGCTTAGCGGCGGGCCCGAACACTGAAGCTTTCTTT. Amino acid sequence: CASSLAAGPNTEAFF.

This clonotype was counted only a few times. CDR3 nucleotide sequence: TGCGCCAGCCGGACAGGGACTAACTATGGCTACACCTTC. Translated, it gives CASRTGTNYGYTF. The gene calls are TRBV5-1 and TRBJ1-2; 8 positions match TRBD1. CDR1 and CDR2 from the germline V gene are SGHRS and YFSETQ. The J segment lost 0 bases and the V segment lost 7 bases, leaving 2 bases of the junction unmatched. This CDR3 is 13 amino acids long.

CDR3 protein: CASSLSHEQYF. The CDR3 region has the DNA TGTGCCAGCAGTCTGTCCCACGAGCAGTACTTC. The chain recombines TRBV12-3 or TRBV12-4 with TRBJ2-7; D unresolved. The CDR3 has 11 residues. V lost 5 bases and J 5 bases, leaving 7 bases between the germline ends.

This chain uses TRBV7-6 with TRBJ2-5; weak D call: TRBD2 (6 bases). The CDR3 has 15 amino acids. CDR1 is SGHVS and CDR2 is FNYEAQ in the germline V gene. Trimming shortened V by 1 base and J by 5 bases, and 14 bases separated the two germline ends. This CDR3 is CASSLELAVGETQYF. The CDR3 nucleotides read TGTGCCAGCAGCTTAGAGTTAGCGGTGGGGGAGACCCAGTACTTC.

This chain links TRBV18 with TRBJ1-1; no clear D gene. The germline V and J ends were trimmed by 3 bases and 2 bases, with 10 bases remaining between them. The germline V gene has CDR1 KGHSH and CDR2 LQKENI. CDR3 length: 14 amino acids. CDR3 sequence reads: CASSPPQQNTEAFF. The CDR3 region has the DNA TGTGCCAGCTCACCTCCACAGCAAAACACTGAAGCTTTCTTT.

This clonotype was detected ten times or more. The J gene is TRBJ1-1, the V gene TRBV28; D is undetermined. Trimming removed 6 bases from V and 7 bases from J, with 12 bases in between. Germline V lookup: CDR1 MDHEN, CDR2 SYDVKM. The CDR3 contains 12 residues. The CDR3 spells CASRFQAGEAFF. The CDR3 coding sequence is TGTGCCAGCAGATTTCAGGCAGGTGAAGCTTTCTTT.